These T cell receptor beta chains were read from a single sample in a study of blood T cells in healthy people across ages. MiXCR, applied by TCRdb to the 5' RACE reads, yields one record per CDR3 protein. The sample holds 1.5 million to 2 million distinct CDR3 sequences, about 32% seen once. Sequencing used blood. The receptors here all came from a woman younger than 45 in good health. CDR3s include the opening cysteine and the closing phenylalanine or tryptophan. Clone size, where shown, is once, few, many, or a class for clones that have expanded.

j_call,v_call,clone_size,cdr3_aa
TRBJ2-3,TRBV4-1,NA,CASSQDNGGITDTQYF
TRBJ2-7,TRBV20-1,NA,CSAPTRDSPGNEQYF
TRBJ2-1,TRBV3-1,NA,CASSHGPPELSYNEQFF
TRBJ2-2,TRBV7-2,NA,CASSLTTSGRAGELFF
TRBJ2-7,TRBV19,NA,CASSASTGTSYEQYF
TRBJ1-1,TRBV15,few,CATSRDGGLNTEAFF
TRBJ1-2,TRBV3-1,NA,CASSQGAVHGYTF
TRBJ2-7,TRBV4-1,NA,CASSKGLAGVGPSYEQYF
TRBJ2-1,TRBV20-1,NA,CSARDGGLHNEQFF
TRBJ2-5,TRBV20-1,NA,CSARTAPQETQYF
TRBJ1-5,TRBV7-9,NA,CASSDGQESPYSNQPQHF
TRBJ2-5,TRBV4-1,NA,CAGSQDRTGRQETQYF
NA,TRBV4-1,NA,CASSRRADSYEQYF
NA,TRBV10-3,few,CVCSPFSGETQYF
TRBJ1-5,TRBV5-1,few,CASSLDAGGNQPQHF
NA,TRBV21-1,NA,CASSKGPGRVSYEQYF
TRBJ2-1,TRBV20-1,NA,CSALPGLAGNEQFF
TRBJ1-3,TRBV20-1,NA,CSARGPETGNTIYF
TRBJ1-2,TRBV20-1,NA,CSGDGRANYGYTF
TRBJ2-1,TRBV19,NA,CASKGGKLKGSDEQFF
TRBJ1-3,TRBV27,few,CASSLTQLGNTIYF
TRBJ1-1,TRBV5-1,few,CASSLDTLSTNTEAFF
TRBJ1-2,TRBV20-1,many,CSARDHAAGTTYGYTF
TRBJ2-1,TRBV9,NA,CASSVEPGGRNEQFF
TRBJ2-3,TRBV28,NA,CASGPGQGRTDTQYF
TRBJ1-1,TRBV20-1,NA,CSAFRGHTEAFF
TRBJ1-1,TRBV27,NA,CAIRGAATEAFF
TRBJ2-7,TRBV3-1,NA,CASSQDQGQASSYEQYF
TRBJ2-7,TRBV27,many,CASSLSPSGGTFSYEQYF
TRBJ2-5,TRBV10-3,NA,CAISPGLAGGKETQYF
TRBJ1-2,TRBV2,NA,CASSEKASDYGYTF
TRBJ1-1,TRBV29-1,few,CSVEGSPGTEAFF
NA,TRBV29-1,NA,CNVEGQGWGWETQYF
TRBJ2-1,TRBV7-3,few,CASSLGTGGRHEQFF
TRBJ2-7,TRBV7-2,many,CASSPTGQSYEQYF
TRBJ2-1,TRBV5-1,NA,CASSLGLAELLQFF
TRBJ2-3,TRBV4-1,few,CASSQDLHRGEQYF
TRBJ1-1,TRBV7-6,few,CASSFGQGMTEAFF
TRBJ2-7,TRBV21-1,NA,CASSIPGTEYSYEQYF
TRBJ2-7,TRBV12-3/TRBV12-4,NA,CASSSSRGKSYEQYF
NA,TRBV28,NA,CASTPWDSETQYF
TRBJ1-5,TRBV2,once,CASTLDRLGGPQHF
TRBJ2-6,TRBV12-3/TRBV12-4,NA,CANTFGPSGANVLTF
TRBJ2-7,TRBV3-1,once,CASSTSGTVGEQYF
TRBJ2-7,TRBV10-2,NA,CASSSPGPSYEQYF
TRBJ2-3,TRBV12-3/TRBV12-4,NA,CACSQENRIGTDTQYF
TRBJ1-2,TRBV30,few,CAWSSRQGRGYTF
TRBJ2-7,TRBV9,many,CASGPEQYF